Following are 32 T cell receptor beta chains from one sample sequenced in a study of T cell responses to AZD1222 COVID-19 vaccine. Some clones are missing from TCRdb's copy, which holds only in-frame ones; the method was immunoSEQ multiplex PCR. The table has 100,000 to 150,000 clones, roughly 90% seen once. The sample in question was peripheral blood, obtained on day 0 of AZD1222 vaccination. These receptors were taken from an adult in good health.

Here the CDR3 DNA reads TGTGCCAGCAGCCTACAGAGCTCCTATAATTCACCCCTCCACTTT. The encoded protein is CASSLQSSYNSPLHF. The chain carries TRBV14 and TRBJ1-6; D gene uncertain. V was shortened by 4 bases and J by 0 bases, with 7 bases between the two germline ends. Germline V gene data show CDR1 as SGHDN and CDR2 as FVKESK. The CDR3 covers 15 residues.

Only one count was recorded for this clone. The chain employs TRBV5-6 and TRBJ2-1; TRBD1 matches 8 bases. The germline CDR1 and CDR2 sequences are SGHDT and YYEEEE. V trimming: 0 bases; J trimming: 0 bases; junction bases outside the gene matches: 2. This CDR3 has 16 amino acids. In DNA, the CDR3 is TGTGCCAGCAGCTTGGGGACAGGGTTCTCCTACAATGAGCAGTTCTTC. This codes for CASSLGTGFSYNEQFF.

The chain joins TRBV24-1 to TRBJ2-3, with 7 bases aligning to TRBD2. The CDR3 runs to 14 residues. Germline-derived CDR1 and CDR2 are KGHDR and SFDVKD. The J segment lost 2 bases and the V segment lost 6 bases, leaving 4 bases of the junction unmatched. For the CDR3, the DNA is TGTGCCACCAGTTCGAGCGGGGCCACAGATACGCAGTATTTT. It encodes CATSSSGATDTQYF.

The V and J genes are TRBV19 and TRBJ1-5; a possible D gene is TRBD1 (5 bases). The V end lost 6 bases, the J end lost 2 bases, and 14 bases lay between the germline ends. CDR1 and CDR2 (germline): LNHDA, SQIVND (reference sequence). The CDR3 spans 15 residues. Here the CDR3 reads CASSRRGVGNQPQHF. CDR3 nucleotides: TGTGCCAGTAGCCGACGGGGGGTCGGCAATCAGCCCCAGCATTTT.

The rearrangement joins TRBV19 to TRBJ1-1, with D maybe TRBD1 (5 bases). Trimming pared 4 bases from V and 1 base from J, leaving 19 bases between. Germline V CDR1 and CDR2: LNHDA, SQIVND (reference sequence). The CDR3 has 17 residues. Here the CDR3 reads CASSTGLINRGNTEAFF. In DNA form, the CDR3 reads TGTGCCAGTAGTACGGGACTTATTAATCGTGGGAACACTGAAGCTTTCTTT.

The CDR3 loop is CASSLNGAGQETQYF. DNA for the CDR3: TGTGCCAGCAGCTTAAACGGGGCGGGCCAAGAGACCCAGTACTTC. The chain joins TRBV7-3 to TRBJ2-5; D is perhaps TRBD1 or TRBD2 (5 bases each). The CDR3 is made up of 15 amino acids. The V gene's germline CDR1 is SGHTA and CDR2 FQGTGA. Trimming stripped 1 base from V and 1 base from J, with 10 bases between. The variable domain in full, with the rest retrieved from reference TRBV7-3 and TRBJ2-5, is GAGVSQTPSNKVTEKGKYVELRCDPISGHTALYWYRQSLGQGPEFLIYFQGTGAADDSGLPNDRFFAVRPEGSVSTLKIQRTERGDSAVYLCASSLNGAGQETQYFGPGTRLLVL.

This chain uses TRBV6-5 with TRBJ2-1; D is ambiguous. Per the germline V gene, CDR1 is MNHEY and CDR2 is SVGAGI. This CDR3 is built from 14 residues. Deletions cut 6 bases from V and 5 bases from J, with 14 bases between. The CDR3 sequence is CASRPADMHNEQFF. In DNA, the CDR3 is TGTGCCAGCAGACCTGCCGACATGCACAATGAGCAGTTCTTC.

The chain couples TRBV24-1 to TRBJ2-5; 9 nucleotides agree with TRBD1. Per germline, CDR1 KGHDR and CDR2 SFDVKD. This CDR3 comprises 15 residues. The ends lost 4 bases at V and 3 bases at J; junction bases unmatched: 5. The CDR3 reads CATSDPGTGKETQYF. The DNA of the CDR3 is TGTGCCACCAGTGACCCGGGGACAGGGAAAGAGACCCAGTACTTC.

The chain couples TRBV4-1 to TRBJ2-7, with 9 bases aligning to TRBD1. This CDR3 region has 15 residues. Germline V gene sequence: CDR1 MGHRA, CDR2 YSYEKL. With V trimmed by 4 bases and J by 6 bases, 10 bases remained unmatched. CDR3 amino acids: CASSLYRQGVSEQYF. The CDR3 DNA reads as TGCGCCAGCAGCCTATATCGACAGGGGGTAAGCGAGCAGTACTTC.

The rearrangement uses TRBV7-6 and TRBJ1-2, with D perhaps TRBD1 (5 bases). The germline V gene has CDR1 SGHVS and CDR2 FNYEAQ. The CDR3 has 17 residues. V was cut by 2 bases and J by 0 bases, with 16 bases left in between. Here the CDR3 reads CASSLKTSGSSNYGYTF. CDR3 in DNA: TGTGCCAGCAGCTTAAAGACATCAGGGTCCTCTAACTATGGCTACACCTTC.

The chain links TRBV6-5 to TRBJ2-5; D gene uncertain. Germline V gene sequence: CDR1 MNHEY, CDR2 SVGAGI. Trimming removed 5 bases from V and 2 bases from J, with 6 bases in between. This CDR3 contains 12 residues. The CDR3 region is CASSPAQETQYF. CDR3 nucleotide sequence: TGTGCCAGCAGTCCCGCTCAAGAGACCCAGTACTTC.

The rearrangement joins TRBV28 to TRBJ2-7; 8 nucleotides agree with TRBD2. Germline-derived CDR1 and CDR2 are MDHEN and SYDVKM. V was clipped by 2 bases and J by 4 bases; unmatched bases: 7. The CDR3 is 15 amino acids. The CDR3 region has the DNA TGTGCCAGCAGTTTAGCCGGGGGGGCTTCATACGAGCAGTACTTC. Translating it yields CASSLAGGASYEQYF.

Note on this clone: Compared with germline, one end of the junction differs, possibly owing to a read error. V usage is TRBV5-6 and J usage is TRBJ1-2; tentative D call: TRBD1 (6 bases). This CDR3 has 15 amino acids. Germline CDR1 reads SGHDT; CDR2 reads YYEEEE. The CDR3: CASSLGRDILNGYTF. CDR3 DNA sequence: TGTGCCAGCAGTTTGGGGAGGGACATTCTCAATGGCTACACCTTC. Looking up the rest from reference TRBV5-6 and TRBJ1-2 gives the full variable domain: DAGVTQSPTHLIKTRGQQVTLRCSPKSGHDTVSWYQQALGQGPQFIFQYYEEEERQRGNFPDRFSGHQFPNYSSELNVNALLLGDSALYLCASSLGRDILNGYTFGSGTRLTVV.

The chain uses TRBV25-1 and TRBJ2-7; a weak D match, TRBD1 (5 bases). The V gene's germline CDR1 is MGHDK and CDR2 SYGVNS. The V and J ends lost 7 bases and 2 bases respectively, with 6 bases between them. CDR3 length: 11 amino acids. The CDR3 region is CASTGTYEQYF. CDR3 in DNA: TGTGCCAGCACAGGGACCTACGAGCAGTACTTC.

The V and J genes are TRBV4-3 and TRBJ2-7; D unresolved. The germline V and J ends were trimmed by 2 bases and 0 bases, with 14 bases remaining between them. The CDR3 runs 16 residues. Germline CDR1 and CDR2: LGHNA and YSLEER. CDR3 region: CASSQSLALSSYEQYF. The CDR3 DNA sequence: TGCGCCAGCAGCCAAAGCCTGGCGCTGAGCTCCTACGAGCAGTACTTC.

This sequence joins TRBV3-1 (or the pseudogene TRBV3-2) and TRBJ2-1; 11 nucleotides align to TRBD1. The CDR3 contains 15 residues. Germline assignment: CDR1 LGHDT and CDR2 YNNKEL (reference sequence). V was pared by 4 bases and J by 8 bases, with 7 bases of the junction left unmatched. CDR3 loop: CASSPKDRGRDEQFF. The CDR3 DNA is TGTGCCAGCAGCCCGAAGGACAGGGGGCGGGATGAGCAGTTCTTC.

The CDR3 sequence is CASSLAGERHEQYF. CDR3 nucleotide sequence: TGTGCCAGCAGTTTAGCGGGAGAACGCCACGAGCAGTACTTC. The chain couples TRBV6-2 or TRBV6-3 to TRBJ2-7; 9 bases fit TRBD2. The CDR3 contains 14 residues. Germline assignment: CDR1 MNHEY and CDR2 SVGEGT. Losses at the gene ends were 4 bases for V and 5 bases for J; bases not matched to a gene: 6.

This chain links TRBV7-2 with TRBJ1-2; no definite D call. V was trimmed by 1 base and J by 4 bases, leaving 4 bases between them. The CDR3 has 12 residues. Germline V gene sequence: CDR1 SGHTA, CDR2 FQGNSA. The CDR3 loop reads CASSLVSYGYTF. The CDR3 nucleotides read TGTGCCAGCAGCTTAGTGTCCTATGGCTACACCTTC.

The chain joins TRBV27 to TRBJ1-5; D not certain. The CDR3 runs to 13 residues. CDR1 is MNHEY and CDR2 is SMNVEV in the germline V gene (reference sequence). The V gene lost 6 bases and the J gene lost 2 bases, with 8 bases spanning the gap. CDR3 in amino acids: CASRGLGNQPQHF. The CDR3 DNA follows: TGTGCCAGCAGGGGGTTGGGCAATCAGCCCCAGCATTTT.

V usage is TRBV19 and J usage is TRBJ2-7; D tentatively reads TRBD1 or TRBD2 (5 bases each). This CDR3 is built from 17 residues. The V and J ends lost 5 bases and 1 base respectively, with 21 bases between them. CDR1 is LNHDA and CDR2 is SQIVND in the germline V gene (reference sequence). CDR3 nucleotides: TGTGCCAGTAGTTGGGCGTCGGGACGCCCAAAATCCTACGAGCAGTACTTC. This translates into CASSWASGRPKSYEQYF.

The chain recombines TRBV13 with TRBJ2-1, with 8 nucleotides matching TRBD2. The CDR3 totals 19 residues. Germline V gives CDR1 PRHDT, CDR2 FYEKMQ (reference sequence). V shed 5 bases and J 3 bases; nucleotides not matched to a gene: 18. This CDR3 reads CASSPEKKPIAGIYNEQFF. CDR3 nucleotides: TGTGCCAGCAGCCCGGAAAAAAAACCAATAGCGGGAATCTACAATGAGCAGTTCTTC. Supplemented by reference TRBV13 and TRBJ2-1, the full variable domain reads AAGVIQSPRHLIKEKRETATLKCYPIPRHDTVYWYQQGPGQDPQFLISFYEKMQSDKGSIPDRFSAQQFSDYHSELNMSSLELGDSALYFCASSPEKKPIAGIYNEQFFGPGTRLTVL.

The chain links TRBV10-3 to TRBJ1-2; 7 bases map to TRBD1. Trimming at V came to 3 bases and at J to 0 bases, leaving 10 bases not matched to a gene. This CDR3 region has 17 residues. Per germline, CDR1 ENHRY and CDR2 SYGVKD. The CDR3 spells CAISEVKDRPANYGYTF. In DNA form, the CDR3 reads TGTGCCATCAGTGAAGTGAAGGACAGGCCCGCTAACTATGGCTACACCTTC.

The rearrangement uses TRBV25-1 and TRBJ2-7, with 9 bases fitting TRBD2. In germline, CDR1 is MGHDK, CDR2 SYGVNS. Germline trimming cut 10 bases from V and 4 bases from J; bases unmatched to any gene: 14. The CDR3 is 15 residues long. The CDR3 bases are TGTGCCACCGCCTTCGGCGGGAGGGCCGTGTACGAGCAGTACTTC. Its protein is CATAFGGRAVYEQYF.

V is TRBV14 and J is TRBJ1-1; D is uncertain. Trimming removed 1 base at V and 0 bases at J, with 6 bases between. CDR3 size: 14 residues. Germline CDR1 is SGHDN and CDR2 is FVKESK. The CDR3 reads CASSQVGLNTEAFF. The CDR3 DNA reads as TGTGCCAGCAGCCAAGTAGGGTTGAACACTGAAGCTTTCTTT.

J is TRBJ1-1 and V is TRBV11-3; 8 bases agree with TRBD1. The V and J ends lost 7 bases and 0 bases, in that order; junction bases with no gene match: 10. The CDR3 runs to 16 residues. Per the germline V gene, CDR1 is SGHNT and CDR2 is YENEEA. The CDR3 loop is CASIAGQGGMNTEAFF. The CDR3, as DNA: TGTGCCAGCATCGCCGGACAGGGCGGTATGAACACTGAAGCTTTCTTT.

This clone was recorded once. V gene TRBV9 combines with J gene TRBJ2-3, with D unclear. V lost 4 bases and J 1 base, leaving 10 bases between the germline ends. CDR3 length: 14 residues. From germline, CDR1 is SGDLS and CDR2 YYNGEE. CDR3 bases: TGTGCCAGCAGCCCCCGGTCCGGCACAGATACGCAGTATTTT. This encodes CASSPRSGTDTQYF.

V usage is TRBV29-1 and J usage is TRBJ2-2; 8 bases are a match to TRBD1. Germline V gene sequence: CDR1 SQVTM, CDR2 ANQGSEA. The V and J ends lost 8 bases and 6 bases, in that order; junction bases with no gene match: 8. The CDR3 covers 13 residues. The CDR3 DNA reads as TGCAGCACCCAGGACAGGGCGGCCGGGGAGCTGTTTTTT. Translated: CSTQDRAAGELFF.

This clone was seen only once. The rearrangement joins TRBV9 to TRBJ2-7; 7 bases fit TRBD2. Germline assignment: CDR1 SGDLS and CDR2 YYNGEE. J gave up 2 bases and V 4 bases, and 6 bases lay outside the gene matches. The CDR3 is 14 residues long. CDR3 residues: CASSPLADAYEQYF. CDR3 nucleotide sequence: TGTGCCAGCAGCCCTCTAGCGGACGCCTACGAGCAGTACTTC.

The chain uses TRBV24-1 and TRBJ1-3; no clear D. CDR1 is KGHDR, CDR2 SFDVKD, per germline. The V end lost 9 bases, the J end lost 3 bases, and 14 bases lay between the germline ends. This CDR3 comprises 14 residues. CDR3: CATAPSWGGNTIYF. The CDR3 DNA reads TGTGCCACCGCCCCATCCTGGGGTGGAAACACCATATATTTT.

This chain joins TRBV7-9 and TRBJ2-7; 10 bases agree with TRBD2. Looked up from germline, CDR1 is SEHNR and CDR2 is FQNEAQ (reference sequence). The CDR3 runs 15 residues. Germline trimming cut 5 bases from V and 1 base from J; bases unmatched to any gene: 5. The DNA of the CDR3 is TGTGCCAGCAGCGTCGGGACTAGCGTATCCTACGAGCAGTACTTC. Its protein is CASSVGTSVSYEQYF.

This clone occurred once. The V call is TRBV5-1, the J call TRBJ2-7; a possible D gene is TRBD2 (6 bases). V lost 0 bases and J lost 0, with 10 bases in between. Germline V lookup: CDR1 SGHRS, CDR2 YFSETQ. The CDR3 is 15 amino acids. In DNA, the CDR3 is TGCGCCAGCAGCTTGGATGTGGGACTCTCCTACGAGCAGTACTTC. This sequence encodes CASSLDVGLSYEQYF.

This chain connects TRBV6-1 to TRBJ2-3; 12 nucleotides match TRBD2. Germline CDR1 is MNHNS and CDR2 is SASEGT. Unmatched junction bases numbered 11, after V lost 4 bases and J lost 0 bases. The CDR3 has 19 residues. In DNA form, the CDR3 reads TGTGCCAGCAGTGTAAGACTAGCGGGAGCCTCCCTTAGCACAGATACGCAGTATTTT. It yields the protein CASSVRLAGASLSTDTQYF.